What follows are 22 T cell receptor beta chains derived from one specimen sequenced in a study of T cells in narcolepsy. The method was immunoSEQ multiplex PCR; TCRdb's version includes in-frame clones alone and lacks a portion of them. The sample consists of 25,000 to 35,000 clones, about nine tenths of them appearing once. Specimen: CD45RA- memory CD4+ T cells from PBMCs. The receptors stem from a human donor with narcolepsy.

The chain has TRBV14 and TRBJ1-1, with 7 bases fitting TRBD1. J lost 6 bases, V lost 3 bases, and 10 bases had no gene match. CDR3 length equals 15 residues. CDR1 is SGHDN and CDR2 is FVKESK in the germline V gene. The CDR3 sequence: CASSQLKQGPAEAFF. The CDR3 region has the DNA TGTGCCAGCAGCCAGCTCAAACAGGGGCCAGCTGAAGCTTTCTTT.

The rearrangement links TRBV27 to TRBJ1-1, with a weak D call TRBD1 (5 bases). The V end was cut by 5 bases, the J end by 2 bases, with 12 bases between. Germline CDR1 and CDR2: MNHEY and SMNVEV (reference sequence). The CDR3 consists of 14 residues. CDR3 region: CASSQGSINTEAFF. As DNA, the CDR3 is TGTGCCAGCAGTCAGGGATCTATCAACACTGAAGCTTTCTTT.

The rearrangement joins TRBV5-1 to TRBJ2-2, with D possibly matching TRBD2 (6 bases). V was cut by 8 bases and J by 2 bases, with 10 bases left in between. The germline CDR1 and CDR2 sequences are SGHRS and YFSETQ. The CDR3 sequence is 13 residues long. The DNA of the CDR3 is TGCGCCAGTGGGACTTATAACACCGGGGAGCTGTTTTTT. Translation gives CASGTYNTGELFF.

V gene TRBV2 combines with J gene TRBJ2-2, with D uncertain. The CDR3 has 12 residues. The germline V gene encodes CDR1 SNHLY and CDR2 FYNNEI. Trimming shortened V by 7 bases and J by 3 bases, and 6 bases separated the two germline ends. The DNA for the CDR3 is TGTGCCAGCACGGCAGACACCGGGGAGCTGTTTTTT. It translates to CASTADTGELFF.

This chain's CDR3 is CASRKEAGAFF. CDR3 coding DNA: TGTGCCAGCAGGAAGGAGGCAGGAGCTTTCTTT. The chain links TRBV2 to TRBJ1-1; no firm D call. The germline V gene has CDR1 SNHLY and CDR2 FYNNEI. V gave up 6 bases and J gave up 10 bases, with 12 bases separating them. This CDR3 region has 11 residues.

The chain joins TRBV9 to TRBJ2-1, with D perhaps TRBD2 (6 bases). Germline V gene lookup returns CDR1 SGDLS and CDR2 YYNGEE. The CDR3 has 17 residues. Trimming removed 0 bases at V and 8 bases at J, with 21 bases between. The chain's CDR3 is CASSVAGDGGTFDEQFF. The CDR3 region has the DNA TGTGCCAGCAGCGTAGCGGGGGACGGGGGAACGTTCGATGAGCAGTTCTTC.

This clone was detected only once. The V call is TRBV7-3, the J call TRBJ1-2; tentatively, D is TRBD1 (6 bases). Trimming took 0 bases from V and 6 from J, leaving 8 bases between them. The germline gives CDR1 SGHTA, CDR2 FQGTGA. The CDR3 length is 13 residues. The CDR3 region has the DNA TGTGCCAGCAGCTTAACCCAGGGGAATGGCTACACCTTC. This translates into CASSLTQGNGYTF.

V gene TRBV4-2 combines with J gene TRBJ2-3; possibly TRBD2 for D (6 bases). Trimming removed 0 bases at V and 12 bases at J, with 34 bases between. Germline values: CDR1 LGHNA, CDR2 YNFKEQ. The CDR3 is 20 residues long. The CDR3 region is CASSQDGTSGVGRQQRTQYF. The CDR3, as DNA: TGTGCCAGCAGCCAAGATGGAACCTCGGGAGTAGGTCGACAGCAAAGGACACAGTATTTT.

CDR3 amino acids: CASSGSYNEQFF. Written as DNA, the CDR3 is TGTGCCAGCAGCGGCTCCTACAATGAGCAGTTCTTC. The chain carries TRBV5-8 and TRBJ2-1; no definite D call. The V gene's germline CDR1 is SGHTS and CDR2 YDEGEE. Deletions cut 4 bases from V and 0 bases from J, with 2 bases between. The CDR3 is 12 residues long.

The rearrangement links TRBV19 to TRBJ2-7; 10 bases align to TRBD1. The junction had 17 bases not matched to a gene; V was cut back by 9 bases and J by 6 bases. Per germline, CDR1 LNHDA and CDR2 SQIVND (reference sequence). The length of the CDR3 is 16 residues. CDR3 bases: TGTGCCAGCATTCCCCAACCGCCGGGACAGGGGATCGAGCAGTACTTC. Translating it yields CASIPQPPGQGIEQYF.

The J gene is TRBJ2-5, the V gene TRBV27, with TRBD2 identical over 11 bases. Trimming took 6 bases from V and 2 from J; bases not matched to a gene: 5. This CDR3 comprises 15 residues. Germline values: CDR1 MNHEY, CDR2 SMNVEV (reference sequence). The chain's CDR3 is CASRLTSGIQETQYF. The CDR3 coding sequence is TGTGCCAGCAGACTGACTAGCGGGATACAAGAGACCCAGTACTTC.

The chain recombines TRBV21-1 with TRBJ1-1; the table's D call TRBD1 went unverified against the DNA. TRBV21-1 is reported as a pseudogene. The CDR3 totals 13 residues. The CDR3 loop reads CASSGTGETEAFF. The CDR3 region has the DNA TGTGCCAGCAGCGGGACAGGGGAGACTGAAGCTTTCTTT.

This chain links TRBV7-9 with TRBJ2-3; D could derive from TRBD1 or TRBD2 (6 bases each). The CDR3 totals 16 residues. V was shortened by 5 bases and J by 2 bases, with 17 bases between the two germline ends. Per the germline V gene, CDR1 is SEHNR and CDR2 is FQNEAQ (reference sequence). The CDR3 sequence: CASSVSGASATDTQYF. Written as DNA, the CDR3 is TGTGCCAGCAGCGTCTCAGGGGCTAGCGCCACAGATACGCAGTATTTT.

This clone was recorded once. The chain carries TRBV28 and TRBJ1-1, with 7 bases identical to TRBD1. CDR3 size: 12 residues. Germline CDR1 reads MDHEN; CDR2 reads SYDVKM. The trim removed 1 base at V and 8 bases at J, leaving 1 base unmatched. The CDR3 protein is CASSLSDREAFF. The CDR3 DNA is TGTGCCAGCAGTTTATCGGACAGGGAAGCTTTCTTT. The full variable domain, its missing parts supplied by reference TRBV28 and TRBJ1-1, is DVKVTQSSRYLVKRTGEKVFLECVQDMDHENMFWYRQDPGLGLRLIYFSYDVKMKEKGDIPEGYSVSREKKERFSLILESASTNQTSMYLCASSLSDREAFFGQGTRLTVV.

This clone was found a few times. The genes are TRBV28 and TRBJ2-1; 10 positions match TRBD2. The germline gives CDR1 MDHEN, CDR2 SYDVKM. The length of the CDR3 is 16 residues. Trimming removed 4 bases from V and 7 bases from J; junction bases left unmatched: 10. The CDR3 sequence: CASSYLAGDYSNEQFF. The CDR3, as DNA: TGTGCCAGCAGTTACCTAGCGGGAGATTACTCTAATGAGCAGTTCTTC.

This chain uses TRBV27 with TRBJ1-6; D ambiguous. The CDR3 loop spans 13 amino acids. The V and J ends lost 3 bases and 4 bases respectively, with 4 bases between them. CDR1 and CDR2 (germline): MNHEY, SMNVEV (reference sequence). The CDR3 DNA is TGTGCCAGCAGTTTGGAGTATAATTCACCCCTCCACTTT. Residues: CASSLEYNSPLHF.

This sequence joins TRBV19 and TRBJ2-3; D unresolved. V gave up 3 bases and J gave up 0 bases, with 10 bases separating them. CDR3 length equals 15 residues. Germline V gene sequence: CDR1 LNHDA, CDR2 SQIVND (reference sequence). CDR3 in amino acids: CASSITRVSTDTQYF. The CDR3 DNA follows: TGTGCCAGTAGTATTACTCGTGTCAGCACAGATACGCAGTATTTT.

The V call is TRBV6-1, the J call TRBJ1-1; D ambiguous. V was shortened by 6 bases and J by 2 bases, with 10 bases between the two germline ends. The germline CDR1 and CDR2 sequences are MNHNS and SASEGT. CDR3 length equals 13 residues. The CDR3 loop is CASRMTTNTEAFF. The CDR3 DNA follows: TGTGCCAGCAGAATGACCACAAACACTGAAGCTTTCTTT.

CDR3 in amino acids: CASRLDRDRGNQPQHF. CDR3 bases: TGTGCAAGTCGCTTAGACCGGGACAGGGGGAATCAGCCCCAGCATTTT. The genes are TRBV12-2 and TRBJ1-5; TRBD1 is the table's D call and was not checked against the DNA. TRBV12-2 is designated a pseudogene. This CDR3 is built from 16 residues.

This chain joins TRBV10-1 and TRBJ1-5; possible D gene TRBD1, 5 bases. Per germline, CDR1 WNHNN and CDR2 SYGVQD (reference sequence). The CDR3 loop spans 13 amino acids. Trimming left V 2 bases short and J 6 bases short, with 8 bases between. CDR3 region: CASSEGAFQPQHF. In nucleotides, the CDR3 is TGCGCCAGCAGTGAGGGGGCTTTTCAGCCCCAGCATTTT.

The gene calls are TRBV10-3 and TRBJ1-4; 9 positions match TRBD1. The CDR3 totals 13 residues. V lost 10 bases, J lost 7 bases, and 7 bases stayed unmatched. The V gene's germline CDR1 is ENHRY and CDR2 SYGVKD. The CDR3 is CATNRGLSEKLFF. DNA of the CDR3: TGTGCCACCAACAGGGGGCTGAGTGAAAAACTGTTTTTT.

V is TRBV5-1 and J is TRBJ1-4, with D perhaps matching TRBD1 (5 bases). The CDR3 totals 15 residues. V lost 0 bases and J lost 7, with 13 bases in between. Germline V gives CDR1 SGHRS, CDR2 YFSETQ. CDR3 coding DNA: TGCGCCAGCAGCTTGGCCGGACGCCAGGGTGAAAAACTGTTTTTT. This translates into CASSLAGRQGEKLFF.